Detailed here is one T cell receptor beta chain. What it binds is not known. V lost 5 bases to trimming and J lost 0 bases; unmatched junction nucleotides: 7. The CDR3 spans 16 residues. Germline CDR1 MGHDK, CDR2 SYGVNS. The entry originates in a study of cytomegalovirus exposure and HLA in healthy donors. Study-wide background: The roughly 700 first-cohort repertoires shared a platform with the 120 or so validation repertoires, as reported in a later analysis. General study findings and limits: The listing of 150 to 200 TCR beta chains classed them as cytomegalovirus-associated. The finding came from a later analysis; first-cohort TCR clusters tended to co-occur in the 120 or so validation repertoires. Rarity characterized most TCR sequences, yet some public TCRs appeared in many donors.

Some clones are missing from TCRdb's copy, which holds only in-frame ones; the method was immunoSEQ multiplex PCR. The sample holds some 210,000 clones, roughly 84% seen once. What was sequenced was PBMCs. The clonotype was recovered from a young woman in good health and CMV-seropositive. The V call is TRBV25-1, the J call TRBJ1-5, with TRBD1 matching 7 bases. CDR3 in amino acids: CASSPGTEDSNQPQHF. The CDR3, as DNA: TGTGCCAGCAGTCCCGGGACAGAGGATAGCAATCAGCCCCAGCATTTT.